A selection of T cell receptor beta chains follows, all from one sample in a study of OX40 agonist ivuxolimab in advanced cancers. The protocol was immunoSEQ multiplex PCR, while the TCRdb copy is restricted to in-frame clones and leaves out a portion. The data show 40,000 to 55,000 clones, with 92% seen just once and roughly 15% held by the top ten. This material consisted of CD4+ or CD8+ T cells sorted from blood, taken in a trial of the OX40 agonist ivuxolimab. The source of these receptors is an adult with an advanced solid tumor such as melanoma, head and neck, liver or kidney cancer. The conserved cysteine and the conserved F or W are not part of the CDR3 here. Each record gives: D gene, V gene, J gene, CDR3 protein. A D gene is named only where the DNA matches it firmly.

D gene: TRBD2; V gene: TRBV5-6; J gene: TRBJ2-1; CDR3 protein: ASSLPSGSSYNEQF
D gene: NA; V gene: TRBV27; J gene: TRBJ2-5; CDR3 protein: ASSYTAWGQETQY
D gene: NA; V gene: TRBV7-3; J gene: TRBJ2-2; CDR3 protein: ASSFSLGGELF
D gene: TRBD1; V gene: TRBV2; J gene: TRBJ1-2; CDR3 protein: ASSEATTGGGYT
D gene: NA; V gene: TRBV4-1; J gene: TRBJ1-1; CDR3 protein: ASSQDLGGRNTEAF
D gene: NA; V gene: TRBV7-8; J gene: TRBJ2-1; CDR3 protein: ASSPVRTSYNEQF
D gene: TRBD2; V gene: TRBV19; J gene: TRBJ2-7; CDR3 protein: ASSMSSGPYEQY
D gene: NA; V gene: TRBV6-1; J gene: TRBJ1-1; CDR3 protein: ATPEHGGMTEAF
D gene: NA; V gene: TRBV11-2; J gene: TRBJ2-1; CDR3 protein: ASSRTSYFEQF
D gene: NA; V gene: TRBV9; J gene: TRBJ2-7; CDR3 protein: ASSVERDPFYEQY
D gene: TRBD2; V gene: TRBV28; J gene: TRBJ2-1; CDR3 protein: ASSSPTSGRTYSYNEQF
D gene: NA; V gene: TRBV6-6; J gene: TRBJ1-3; CDR3 protein: ASSSDGGNTIY
D gene: TRBD2; V gene: TRBV7-8; J gene: TRBJ2-7; CDR3 protein: ASTEGMGGSPYEQY
D gene: NA; V gene: TRBV11-3; J gene: TRBJ2-7; CDR3 protein: ASSLGTEQY
D gene: TRBD1; V gene: TRBV19; J gene: TRBJ2-7; CDR3 protein: ATKDRDSYEQY
D gene: NA; V gene: TRBV2; J gene: TRBJ2-1; CDR3 protein: ASSETGRGTYNEQF
D gene: NA; V gene: TRBV20-1; J gene: TRBJ2-1; CDR3 protein: SASIAYEQF